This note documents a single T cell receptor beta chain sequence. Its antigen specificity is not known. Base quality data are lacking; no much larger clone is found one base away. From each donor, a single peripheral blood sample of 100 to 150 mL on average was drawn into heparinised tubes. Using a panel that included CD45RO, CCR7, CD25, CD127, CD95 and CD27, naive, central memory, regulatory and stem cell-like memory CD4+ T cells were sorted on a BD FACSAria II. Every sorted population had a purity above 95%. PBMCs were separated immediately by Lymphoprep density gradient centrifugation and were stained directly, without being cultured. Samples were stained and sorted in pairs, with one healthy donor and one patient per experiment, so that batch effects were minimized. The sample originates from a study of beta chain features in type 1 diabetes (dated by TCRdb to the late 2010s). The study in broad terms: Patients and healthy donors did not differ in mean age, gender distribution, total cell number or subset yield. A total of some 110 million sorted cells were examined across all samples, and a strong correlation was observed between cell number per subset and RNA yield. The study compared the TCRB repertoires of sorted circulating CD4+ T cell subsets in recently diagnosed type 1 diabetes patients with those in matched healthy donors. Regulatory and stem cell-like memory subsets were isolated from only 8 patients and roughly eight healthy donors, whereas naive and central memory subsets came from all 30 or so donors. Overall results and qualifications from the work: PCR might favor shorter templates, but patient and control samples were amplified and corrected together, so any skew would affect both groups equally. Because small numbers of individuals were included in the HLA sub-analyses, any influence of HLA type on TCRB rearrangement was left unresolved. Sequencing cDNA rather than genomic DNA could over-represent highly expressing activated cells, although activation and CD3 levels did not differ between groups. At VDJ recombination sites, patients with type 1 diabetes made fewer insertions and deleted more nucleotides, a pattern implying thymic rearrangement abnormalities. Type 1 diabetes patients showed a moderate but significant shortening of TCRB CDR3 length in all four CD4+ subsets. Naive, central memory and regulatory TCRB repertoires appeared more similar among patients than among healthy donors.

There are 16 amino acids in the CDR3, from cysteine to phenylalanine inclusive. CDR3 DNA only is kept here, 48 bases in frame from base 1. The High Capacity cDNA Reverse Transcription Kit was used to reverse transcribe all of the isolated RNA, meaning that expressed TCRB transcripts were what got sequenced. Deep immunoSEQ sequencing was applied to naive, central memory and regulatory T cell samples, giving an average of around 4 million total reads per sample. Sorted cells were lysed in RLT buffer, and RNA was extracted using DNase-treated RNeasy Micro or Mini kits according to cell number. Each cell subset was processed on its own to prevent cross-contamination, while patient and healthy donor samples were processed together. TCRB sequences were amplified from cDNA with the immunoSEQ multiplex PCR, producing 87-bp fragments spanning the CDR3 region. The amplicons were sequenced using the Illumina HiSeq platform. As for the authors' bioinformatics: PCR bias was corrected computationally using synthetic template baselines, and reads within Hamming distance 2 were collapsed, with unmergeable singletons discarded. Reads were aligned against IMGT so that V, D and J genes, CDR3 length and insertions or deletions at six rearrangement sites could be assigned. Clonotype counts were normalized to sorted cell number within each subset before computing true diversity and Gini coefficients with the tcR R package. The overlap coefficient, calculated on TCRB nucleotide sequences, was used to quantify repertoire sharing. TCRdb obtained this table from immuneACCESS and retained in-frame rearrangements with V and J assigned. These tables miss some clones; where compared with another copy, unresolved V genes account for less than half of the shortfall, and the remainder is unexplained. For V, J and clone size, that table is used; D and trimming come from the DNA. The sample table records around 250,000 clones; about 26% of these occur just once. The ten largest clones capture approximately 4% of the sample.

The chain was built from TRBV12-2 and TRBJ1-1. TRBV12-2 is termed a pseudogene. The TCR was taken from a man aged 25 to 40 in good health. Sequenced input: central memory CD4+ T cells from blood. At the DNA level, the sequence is TGTGCAAGTCGCTTAGGGTCCATCCTCGAAGGCACTGAAGCTTTCTTT. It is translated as CASRLGSILEGTEAFF.